This T cell receptor beta chain was captured by sequencing in a study of shared clonotypes between healthy human individuals. Measured with immunoSEQ multiplex PCR; TCRdb has only the in-frame clones, and not every one. Among 450,000 to 500,000 clones, approximately 79% were seen once, and the ten largest hold more than 10%. The V gene lost 9 bases and the J gene lost 1 base, with 8 bases spanning the gap. Germline lookup yields CDR1 LNHDA and CDR2 SQIVND (reference sequence). The CDR3 runs 12 residues. Sequences were obtained from PBMCs. The source is a woman in her thirties or forties in good health. Some clones in this sample may be carry-over from other donors' samples. The chain links TRBV19 to TRBJ2-3, with D uncertain. The CDR3 sequence is CASKGGTDTQYF. In nucleotides, the CDR3 is TGTGCCAGCAAAGGTGGCACAGATACGCAGTATTTT. Variable domain in full (rest from reference TRBV19 and TRBJ2-3): DGGITQSPKYLFRKEGQNVTLSCEQNLNHDAMYWYRQDPGQGLRLIYYSQIVNDFQKGDIAEGYSVSREKKESFPLTVTSAQKNPTAFYLCASKGGTDTQYFGPGTRLTVL.